This is a list of T cell receptor beta chains from one sample in a study of T cell responses to AZD1222 COVID-19 vaccine. TCRdb keeps only in-frame clones here, not all; method: immunoSEQ multiplex PCR. The sample yields about 100,000 clones, roughly 90% seen once. The sequencing here drew on peripheral blood, taken on day 0 of AZD1222 vaccination. These receptors were collected from an adult in good health. CDR3s include the opening cysteine and the closing phenylalanine or tryptophan. A D gene is named only where the DNA matches it firmly.

J: TRBJ1-2
V: TRBV30
D: -
CDR3: CAWSAQGGYGYTF

J: TRBJ2-1
V: TRBV27
D: TRBD1
CDR3: CASGTGNEQFF

J: TRBJ2-3
V: TRBV30
D: TRBD2
CDR3: CAWSVWKREHTDTQYF

J: TRBJ2-1
V: TRBV9
D: -
CDR3: CASSGGGIRHNEQFF

J: TRBJ2-4
V: TRBV2
D: -
CDR3: CASSAMAVAKNIQYF

J: TRBJ1-4
V: TRBV5-1
D: -
CDR3: CASSSQGNSNEKLFF

J: TRBJ2-7
V: TRBV29-1
D: -
CDR3: CSVEDQGSEVYEQYF

J: TRBJ1-5
V: TRBV6-2/TRBV6-3
D: TRBD1
CDR3: CASSTGGARSNQPQHF

J: TRBJ2-3
V: TRBV19
D: TRBD2
CDR3: CASSLGLAGGTNTQYF

J: TRBJ1-4
V: TRBV7-2
D: -
CDR3: CASSIYPRPLPTNEKLFF

J: TRBJ2-7
V: TRBV28
D: -
CDR3: CASSFPGGLSYEQYF

J: TRBJ2-1
V: TRBV4-3
D: -
CDR3: CASSLRVPAPFNEQFF

J: TRBJ2-6
V: TRBV5-1
D: TRBD1
CDR3: CASRRETGGGLGANVLTF

J: TRBJ1-1
V: TRBV12-3/TRBV12-4
D: -
CDR3: CASSPDRSTEAFF

J: TRBJ2-1
V: TRBV11-3
D: -
CDR3: CASSKGTNEQFF

J: TRBJ1-1
V: TRBV15
D: -
CDR3: CATSRDMENTEAFF

J: TRBJ2-5
V: TRBV30
D: TRBD1
CDR3: CAWSWGQGAQETQYF

J: TRBJ1-3
V: TRBV6-5
D: -
CDR3: CASSYSKGPGNTIYF

J: TRBJ2-2
V: TRBV9
D: -
CDR3: CASSSHAILLAGELFF

J: TRBJ1-2
V: TRBV24-1
D: TRBD1
CDR3: CATSSNTGGNYGYTF

J: TRBJ2-3
V: TRBV14
D: -
CDR3: CASSHYVGDGRLTQYF

J: TRBJ1-5
V: TRBV7-9
D: -
CDR3: CASSLGWGIQHF

J: TRBJ2-1
V: TRBV5-4
D: TRBD1
CDR3: CASSPGTGGDYNEQFF

J: TRBJ1-1
V: TRBV10-3
D: -
CDR3: CAISGRWDTEAFF

J: TRBJ1-1
V: TRBV27
D: -
CDR3: CASSFGGRMNTEAFF

J: TRBJ2-3
V: TRBV24-1
D: -
CDR3: CATSDNTDTQYF

J: TRBJ1-6
V: TRBV6-2/TRBV6-3
D: -
CDR3: CASSPRLISTDSPLHF

J: TRBJ1-3
V: TRBV30
D: -
CDR3: CAWSLGTGAGNTIYF

J: TRBJ2-5
V: TRBV3-1/TRBV3-2
D: TRBD2
CDR3: CASSQGLAGGRETQYF

J: TRBJ2-7
V: TRBV5-1
D: TRBD1
CDR3: CASRNGQGPYEQYF

J: TRBJ2-1
V: TRBV2
D: TRBD1
CDR3: CASRTGTGLHEQFF

J: TRBJ2-1
V: TRBV7-9
D: TRBD1
CDR3: CASSSGQGIHNEQFF

J: TRBJ2-6
V: TRBV6-4
D: -
CDR3: CASSDAGARAGANVLTF

J: TRBJ1-4
V: TRBV7-9
D: -
CDR3: CASSLRGAWEEKLFF

J: TRBJ2-1
V: TRBV4-3
D: TRBD2
CDR3: CASSPGLGRSEQFF

J: TRBJ1-1
V: TRBV19
D: -
CDR3: CASSTPQGSSAFF

J: TRBJ1-5
V: TRBV28
D: -
CDR3: CASSFRTFENQPQHF

J: TRBJ1-5
V: TRBV19
D: TRBD1
CDR3: CASSIAGGGQPQHF

J: TRBJ1-1
V: TRBV5-5
D: -
CDR3: CASSLEVGSNTEAFF

J: TRBJ1-1
V: TRBV18
D: TRBD1
CDR3: CASSPDRGTEAFF

J: TRBJ1-4
V: TRBV6-1
D: TRBD1
CDR3: CASSDGSGQGSEKLFF

J: TRBJ2-7
V: TRBV18
D: TRBD2
CDR3: CASSRGTNGWRGSYEQYF

J: TRBJ2-1
V: TRBV5-1
D: TRBD2
CDR3: CASTPSLAGYHNEQFF

J: TRBJ2-5
V: TRBV7-8
D: TRBD2
CDR3: CASSSPSGGKTQYF

J: TRBJ2-2
V: TRBV4-3
D: -
CDR3: CASSQGRPNTGELFF

J: TRBJ1-1
V: TRBV6-4
D: TRBD1
CDR3: CASSDSSQGVTEAFF

J: TRBJ2-7
V: TRBV20-1
D: -
CDR3: CSASFGREGEQYF

J: TRBJ1-1
V: TRBV2
D: TRBD1
CDR3: CASSGQGDTEAFF

J: TRBJ1-3
V: TRBV19
D: -
CDR3: CASSTQGTGNTIYF

J: TRBJ1-1
V: TRBV5-4
D: -
CDR3: CASSFRAGETEAFF

J: TRBJ1-1
V: TRBV15
D: -
CDR3: CATSRDLMNTEAFF

J: TRBJ1-1
V: TRBV6-1
D: -
CDR3: CASSDRRPQDTEAFF

J: TRBJ1-3
V: TRBV15
D: TRBD1
CDR3: CATSSRLLRQGSSGNTIYF

J: TRBJ2-3
V: TRBV5-1
D: -
CDR3: CASSPGRMTDTQYF

J: TRBJ1-5
V: TRBV7-9
D: TRBD1
CDR3: CASSSTTGAFNQPQHF